This T cell receptor beta chain was captured in a study of CD8 T cells in Susac syndrome. CD8+ and CD4+ T cells from blood underwent TCR beta sequencing. Multiple sclerosis controls were treatment-naive patients with stable or active relapsing-remitting disease. Random hexamers were used to reverse transcribe roughly 0.45 to 1 ug of RNA. TCRdb fed the immunoSEQ multiplex PCR reads into MiXCR, producing one record per CDR3 protein. The sample lists some 150,000 distinct CDR3 sequences, about 95% occurring once. This receptor was identified in a human donor with multiple sclerosis. The sequencing sample was made of CD8+ T cells from PBMCs.

The CDR3 nucleotides read TGTGCCAGCAGTTACAGTGGGTCAGGGATGTCCAATGAGCAGTTCTTC. Its protein is CASSYSGSGMSNEQFF. The V call is TRBV6-5, the J call TRBJ2-1; tentatively, D is TRBD1 (5 bases). CDR3 length: 16 amino acids. CDR1 is MNHEY, CDR2 SVGAGI, per germline. V was clipped by 2 bases and J by 6 bases, with 17 bases between them.